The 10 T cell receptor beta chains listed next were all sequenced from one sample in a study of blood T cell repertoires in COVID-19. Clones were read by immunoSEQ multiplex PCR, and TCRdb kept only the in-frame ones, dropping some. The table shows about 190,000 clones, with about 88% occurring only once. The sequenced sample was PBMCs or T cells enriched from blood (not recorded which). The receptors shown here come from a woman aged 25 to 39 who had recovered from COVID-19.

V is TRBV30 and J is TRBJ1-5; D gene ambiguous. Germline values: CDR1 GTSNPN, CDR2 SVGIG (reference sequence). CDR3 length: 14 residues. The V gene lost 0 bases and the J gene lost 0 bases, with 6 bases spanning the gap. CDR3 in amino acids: CAWSVHISNQPQHF. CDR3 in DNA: TGTGCCTGGAGTGTACATATTAGCAATCAGCCCCAGCATTTT.

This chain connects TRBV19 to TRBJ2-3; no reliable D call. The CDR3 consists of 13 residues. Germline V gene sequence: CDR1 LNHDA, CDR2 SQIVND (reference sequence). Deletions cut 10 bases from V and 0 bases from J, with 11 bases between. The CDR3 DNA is TGTGCCACCGACACCTCTAGCACAGATACGCAGTATTTT. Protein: CATDTSSTDTQYF.

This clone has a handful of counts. In DNA form, the CDR3 reads TGTGCCAGCATCGGTAACAGGGCTGGGGCCAACGTCCTGACTTTC. Translation: CASIGNRAGANVLTF. V gene TRBV6-5 combines with J gene TRBJ2-6; tentative D call: TRBD1 (6 bases). Germline V CDR1 and CDR2: MNHEY, SVGAGI. The germline V and J ends were trimmed by 7 bases and 2 bases, with 12 bases remaining between them. The CDR3 runs 15 residues.

The CDR3 reads CATSRDLTGNTEAFF. CDR3 nucleotides: TGTGCCACCAGCAGAGATTTGACAGGGAACACTGAAGCTTTCTTT. The rearrangement links TRBV15 to TRBJ1-1; TRBD1 is a possible D gene (6 bases). The CDR3 sequence is 15 residues long. The germline V gene has CDR1 LNHNV and CDR2 YYDKDF (reference sequence). V gave up 0 bases and J gave up 1 base, with 9 bases separating them.

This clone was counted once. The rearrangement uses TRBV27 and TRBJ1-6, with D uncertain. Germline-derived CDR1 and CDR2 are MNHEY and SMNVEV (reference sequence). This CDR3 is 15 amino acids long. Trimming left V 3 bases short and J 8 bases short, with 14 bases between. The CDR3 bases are TGTGCCAGCAGTTTTGGTAGGAGAGGCGATTCACCCCTCCACTTT. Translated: CASSFGRRGDSPLHF.

The DNA for the CDR3 is TGTGCCAGCAGCTTAGGTCCGGGACAGGGGCGCTCCCGTAATTCACCCCTCCACTTT. Translating it yields CASSLGPGQGRSRNSPLHF. This chain links TRBV7-9 with TRBJ1-6; 10 positions match TRBD1. Trimming at V came to 1 base and at J to 6 bases, leaving 12 bases not matched to a gene. The germline CDR1 and CDR2 sequences are SEHNR and FQNEAQ (reference sequence). The CDR3 sequence is 19 residues long.

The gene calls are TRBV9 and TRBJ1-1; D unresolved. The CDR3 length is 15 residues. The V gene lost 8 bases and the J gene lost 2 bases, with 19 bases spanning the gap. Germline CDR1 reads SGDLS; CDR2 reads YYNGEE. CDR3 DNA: TGTGCCAGTAGGCCCGGCGGATTTCGAAACACTGAAGCTTTCTTT. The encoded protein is CASRPGGFRNTEAFF.

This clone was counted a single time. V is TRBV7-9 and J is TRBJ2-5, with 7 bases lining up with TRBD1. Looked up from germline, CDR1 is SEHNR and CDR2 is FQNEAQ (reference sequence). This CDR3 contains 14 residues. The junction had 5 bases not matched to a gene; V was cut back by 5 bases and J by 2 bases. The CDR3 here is CASSTSTGQETQYF. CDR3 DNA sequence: TGTGCCAGCAGCACCTCGACAGGGCAAGAGACCCAGTACTTC.

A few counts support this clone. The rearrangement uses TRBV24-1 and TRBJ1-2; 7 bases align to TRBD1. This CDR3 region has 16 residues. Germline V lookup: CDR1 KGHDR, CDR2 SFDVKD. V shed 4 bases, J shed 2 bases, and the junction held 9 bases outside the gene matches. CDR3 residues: CATSDPRNRGNYGYTF. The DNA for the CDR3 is TGTGCCACCAGTGACCCCCGGAACAGGGGCAACTATGGCTACACCTTC.

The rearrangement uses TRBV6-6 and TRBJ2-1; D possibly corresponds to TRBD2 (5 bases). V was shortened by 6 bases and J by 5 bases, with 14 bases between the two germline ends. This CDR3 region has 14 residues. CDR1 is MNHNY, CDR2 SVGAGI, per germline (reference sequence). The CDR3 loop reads CASRPQDWNNEQFF. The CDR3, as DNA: TGTGCCAGCAGACCCCAGGACTGGAACAATGAGCAGTTCTTC.